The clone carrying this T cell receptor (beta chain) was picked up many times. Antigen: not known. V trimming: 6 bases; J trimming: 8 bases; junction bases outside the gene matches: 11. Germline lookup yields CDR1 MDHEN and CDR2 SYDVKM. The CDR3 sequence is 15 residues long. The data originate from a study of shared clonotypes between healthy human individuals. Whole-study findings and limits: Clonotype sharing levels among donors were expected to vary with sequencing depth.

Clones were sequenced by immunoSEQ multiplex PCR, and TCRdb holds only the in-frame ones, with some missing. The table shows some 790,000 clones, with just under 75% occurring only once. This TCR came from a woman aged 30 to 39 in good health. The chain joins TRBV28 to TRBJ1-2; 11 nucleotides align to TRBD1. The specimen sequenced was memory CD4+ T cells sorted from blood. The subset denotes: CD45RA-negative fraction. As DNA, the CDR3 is TGTGCCAGCAGACCCTCGGACAGGGGGCTGAAAGGCTACACCTTC. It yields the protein CASRPSDRGLKGYTF.